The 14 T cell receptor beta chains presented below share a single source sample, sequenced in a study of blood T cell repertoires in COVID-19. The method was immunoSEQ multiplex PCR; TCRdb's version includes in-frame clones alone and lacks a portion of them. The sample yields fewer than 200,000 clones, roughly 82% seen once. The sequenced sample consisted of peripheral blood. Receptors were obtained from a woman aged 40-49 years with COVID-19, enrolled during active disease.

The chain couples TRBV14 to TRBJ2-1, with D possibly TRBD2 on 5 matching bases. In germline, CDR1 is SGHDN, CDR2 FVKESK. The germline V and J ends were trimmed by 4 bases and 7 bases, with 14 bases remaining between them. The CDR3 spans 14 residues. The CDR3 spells CASSRTAVSNEQFF. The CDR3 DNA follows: TGTGCCAGCAGCCGAACAGCGGTTAGTAATGAGCAGTTCTTC.

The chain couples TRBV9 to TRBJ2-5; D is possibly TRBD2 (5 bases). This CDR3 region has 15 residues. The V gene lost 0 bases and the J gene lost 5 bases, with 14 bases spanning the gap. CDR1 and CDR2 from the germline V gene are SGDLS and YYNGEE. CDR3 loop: CASSVATGYRETQYF. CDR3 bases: TGTGCCAGCAGCGTAGCTACGGGGTACCGGGAGACCCAGTACTTC.

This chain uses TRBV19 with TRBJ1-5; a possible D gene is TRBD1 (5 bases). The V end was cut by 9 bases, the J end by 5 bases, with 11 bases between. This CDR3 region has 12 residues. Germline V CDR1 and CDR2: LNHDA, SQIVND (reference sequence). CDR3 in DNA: TGTGCCAGCGGGGGGAGAGATCAGCCCCAGCATTTT. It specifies CASGGRDQPQHF.

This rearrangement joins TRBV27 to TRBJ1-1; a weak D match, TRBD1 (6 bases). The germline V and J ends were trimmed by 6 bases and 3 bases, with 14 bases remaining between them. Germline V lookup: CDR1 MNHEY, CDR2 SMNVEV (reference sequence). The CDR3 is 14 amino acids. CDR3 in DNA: TGTGCCAGCAGCCGCGGGGGGCACTACACTGAAGCTTTCTTT. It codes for CASSRGGHYTEAFF.

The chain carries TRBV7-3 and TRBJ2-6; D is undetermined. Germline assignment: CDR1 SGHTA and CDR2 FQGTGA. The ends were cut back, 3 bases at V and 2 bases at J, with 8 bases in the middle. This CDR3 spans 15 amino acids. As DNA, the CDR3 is TGTGCCAGCAGCTTCCACTCTGCTGGGGCCAACGTCCTGACTTTC. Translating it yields CASSFHSAGANVLTF.

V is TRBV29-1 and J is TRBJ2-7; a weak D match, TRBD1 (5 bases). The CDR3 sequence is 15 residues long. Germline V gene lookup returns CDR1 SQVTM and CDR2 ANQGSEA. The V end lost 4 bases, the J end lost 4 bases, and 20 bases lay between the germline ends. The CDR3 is CSVVGPGKGPYEQYF. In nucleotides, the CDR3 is TGCAGCGTTGTCGGGCCAGGGAAGGGGCCTTACGAGCAGTACTTC.

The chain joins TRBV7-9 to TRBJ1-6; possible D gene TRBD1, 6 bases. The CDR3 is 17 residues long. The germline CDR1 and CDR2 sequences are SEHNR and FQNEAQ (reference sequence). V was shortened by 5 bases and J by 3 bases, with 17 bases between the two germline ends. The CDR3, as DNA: TGTGCCAGCAGCCCGTCACAGGGCTCCGTCTATAATTCACCCCTCCACTTT. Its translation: CASSPSQGSVYNSPLHF.

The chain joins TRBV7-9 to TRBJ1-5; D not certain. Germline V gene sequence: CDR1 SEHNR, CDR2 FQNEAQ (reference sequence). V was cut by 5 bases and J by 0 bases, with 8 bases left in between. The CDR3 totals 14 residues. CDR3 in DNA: TGTGCCAGCAGCGACATCTATAGCAATCAGCCCCAGCATTTT. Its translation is CASSDIYSNQPQHF.

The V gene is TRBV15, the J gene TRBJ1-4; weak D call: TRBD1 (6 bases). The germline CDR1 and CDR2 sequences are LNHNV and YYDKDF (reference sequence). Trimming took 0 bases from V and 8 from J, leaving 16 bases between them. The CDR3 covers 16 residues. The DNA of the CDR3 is TGTGCCACCAGCAGAGACCCCTACAGGGTGGAGGAAAAACTGTTTTTT. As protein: CATSRDPYRVEEKLFF.

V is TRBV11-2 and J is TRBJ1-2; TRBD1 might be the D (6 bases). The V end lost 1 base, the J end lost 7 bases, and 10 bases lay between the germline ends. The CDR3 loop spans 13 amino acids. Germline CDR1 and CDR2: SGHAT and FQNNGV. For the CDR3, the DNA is TGTGCCAGCAGCTTAGGGGCAGGGGTTGGCTACACCTTC. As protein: CASSLGAGVGYTF.

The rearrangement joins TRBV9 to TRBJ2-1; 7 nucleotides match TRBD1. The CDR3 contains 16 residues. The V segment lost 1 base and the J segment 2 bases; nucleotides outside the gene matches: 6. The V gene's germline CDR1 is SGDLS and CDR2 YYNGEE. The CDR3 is CASSVKDRSTYNEQFF. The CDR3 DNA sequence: TGTGCCAGCAGCGTAAAGGACAGGAGCACCTACAATGAGCAGTTCTTC.

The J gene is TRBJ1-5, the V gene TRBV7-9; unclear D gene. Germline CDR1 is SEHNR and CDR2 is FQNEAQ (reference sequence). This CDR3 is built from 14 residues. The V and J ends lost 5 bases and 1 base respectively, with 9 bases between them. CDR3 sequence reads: CASSHDTSNQPQHF. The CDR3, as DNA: TGTGCCAGCAGCCACGACACGAGCAATCAGCCCCAGCATTTT.

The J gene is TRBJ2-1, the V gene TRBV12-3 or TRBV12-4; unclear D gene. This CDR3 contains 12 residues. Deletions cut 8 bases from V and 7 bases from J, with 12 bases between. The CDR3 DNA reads TGTGCCAGCGGTCGTGTAGTTAATGAGCAGTTCTTC. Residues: CASGRVVNEQFF.

The CDR3 nucleotides read TGTGCCAGCTCCCCGGGACACCACACAGATACGCAGTATTTT. Translating it yields CASSPGHHTDTQYF. This chain joins TRBV18 and TRBJ2-3; D is possibly TRBD1 (6 bases). Trimming took 6 bases from V and 2 from J, leaving 12 bases between them. The CDR3 spans 14 residues. CDR1 is KGHSH, CDR2 LQKENI, per germline.